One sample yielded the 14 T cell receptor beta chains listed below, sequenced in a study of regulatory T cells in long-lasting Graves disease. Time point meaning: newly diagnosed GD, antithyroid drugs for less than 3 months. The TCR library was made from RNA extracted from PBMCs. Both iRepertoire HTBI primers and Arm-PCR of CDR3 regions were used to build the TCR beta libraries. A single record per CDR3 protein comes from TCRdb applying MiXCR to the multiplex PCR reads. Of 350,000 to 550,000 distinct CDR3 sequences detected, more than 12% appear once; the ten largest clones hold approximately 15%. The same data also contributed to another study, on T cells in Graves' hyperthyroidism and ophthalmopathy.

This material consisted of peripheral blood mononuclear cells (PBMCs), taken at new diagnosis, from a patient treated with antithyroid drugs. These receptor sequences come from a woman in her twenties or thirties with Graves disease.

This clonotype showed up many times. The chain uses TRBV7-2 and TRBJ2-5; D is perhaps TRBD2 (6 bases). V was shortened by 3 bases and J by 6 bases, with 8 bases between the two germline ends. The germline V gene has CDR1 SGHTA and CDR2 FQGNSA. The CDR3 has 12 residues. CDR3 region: CASSFGGKTQYF. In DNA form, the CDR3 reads TGTGCCAGCAGCTTCGGGGGAAAGACCCAGTACTTC.

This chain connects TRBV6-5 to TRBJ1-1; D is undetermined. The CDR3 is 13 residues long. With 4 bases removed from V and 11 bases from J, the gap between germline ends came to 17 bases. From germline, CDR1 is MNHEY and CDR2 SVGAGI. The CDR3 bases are TGTGCCAGCAGTTCAGCCGGGCCTCGTCTGGCTTTCTTT. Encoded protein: CASSSAGPRLAFF.

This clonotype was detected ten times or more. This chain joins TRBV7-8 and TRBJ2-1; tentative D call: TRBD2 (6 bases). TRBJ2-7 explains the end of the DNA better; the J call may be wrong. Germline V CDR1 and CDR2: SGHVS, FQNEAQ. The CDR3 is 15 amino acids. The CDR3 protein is CASSLYQLATYEQYF. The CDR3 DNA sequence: TGTGCCAGCAGCTTATATCAACTAGCAACCTACGAGCAGTACTTC.

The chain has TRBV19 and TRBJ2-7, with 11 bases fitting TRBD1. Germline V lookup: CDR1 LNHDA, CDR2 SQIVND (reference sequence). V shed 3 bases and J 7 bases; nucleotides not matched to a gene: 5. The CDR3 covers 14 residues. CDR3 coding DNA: TGTGCCAGTAGTATGGACAGGGGGCGTAGAGAGCAGTACTTC. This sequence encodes CASSMDRGRREQYF.

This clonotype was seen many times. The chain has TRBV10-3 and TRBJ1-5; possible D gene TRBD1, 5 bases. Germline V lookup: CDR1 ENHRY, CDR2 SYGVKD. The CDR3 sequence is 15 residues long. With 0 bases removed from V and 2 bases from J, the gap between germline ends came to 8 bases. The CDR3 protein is CAISESKGGNQPQHF. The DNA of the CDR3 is TGTGCCATCAGTGAGTCGAAAGGGGGCAATCAGCCCCAGCATTTT.

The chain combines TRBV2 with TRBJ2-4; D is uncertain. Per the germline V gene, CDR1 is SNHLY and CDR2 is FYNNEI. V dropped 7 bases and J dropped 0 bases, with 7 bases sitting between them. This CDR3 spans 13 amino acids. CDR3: CASIPLAKNIQYF. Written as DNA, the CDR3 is TGTGCCAGCATCCCATTAGCCAAAAACATTCAGTACTTC.

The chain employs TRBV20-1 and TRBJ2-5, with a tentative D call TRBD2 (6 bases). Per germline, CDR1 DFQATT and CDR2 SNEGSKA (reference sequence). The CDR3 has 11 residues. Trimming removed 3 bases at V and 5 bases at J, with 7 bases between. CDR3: CSASGGETQYF. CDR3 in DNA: TGCAGTGCTAGCGGAGGGGAGACCCAGTACTTC.

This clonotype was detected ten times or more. The CDR3: CAWSLMGTEAFF. Written as DNA, the CDR3 is TGTGCCTGGAGCCTAATGGGGACTGAAGCTTTCTTT. This rearrangement joins TRBV30 to TRBJ1-1; D unresolved. From germline, CDR1 is GTSNPN and CDR2 SVGIG (reference sequence). This CDR3 is built from 12 residues. Trimming pared 3 bases from V and 5 bases from J, leaving 10 bases between.

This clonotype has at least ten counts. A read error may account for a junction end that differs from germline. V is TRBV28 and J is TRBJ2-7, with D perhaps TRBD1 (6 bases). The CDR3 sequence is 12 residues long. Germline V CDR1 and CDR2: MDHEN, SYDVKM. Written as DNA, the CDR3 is TGTGCCAGCACCTCAACGGGACACCCCGAAAGCTTC. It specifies CASTSTGHPESF.

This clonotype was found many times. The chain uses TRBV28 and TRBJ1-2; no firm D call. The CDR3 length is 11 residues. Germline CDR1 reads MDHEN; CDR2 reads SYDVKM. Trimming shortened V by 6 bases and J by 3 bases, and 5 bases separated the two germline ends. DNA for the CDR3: TGTGCCAGCAGGGATGACTATGGCTACACCTTC. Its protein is CASRDDYGYTF.

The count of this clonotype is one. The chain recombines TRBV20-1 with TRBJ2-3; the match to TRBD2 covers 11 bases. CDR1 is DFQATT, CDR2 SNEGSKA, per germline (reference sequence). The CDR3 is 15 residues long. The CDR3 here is CSAASGRKSTDTQYF. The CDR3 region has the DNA TGCAGCGCGGCTAGCGGGAGGAAAAGCACAGATACGCAGTATTTT.

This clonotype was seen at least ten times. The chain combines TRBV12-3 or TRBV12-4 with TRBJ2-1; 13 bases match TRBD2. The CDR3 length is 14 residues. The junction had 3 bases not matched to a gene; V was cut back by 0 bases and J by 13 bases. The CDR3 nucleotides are TGTGCCAGCAGTTTAGCGGGACTAGCGGGGTTACAGTTCTTC. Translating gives CASSLAGLAGLQFF.

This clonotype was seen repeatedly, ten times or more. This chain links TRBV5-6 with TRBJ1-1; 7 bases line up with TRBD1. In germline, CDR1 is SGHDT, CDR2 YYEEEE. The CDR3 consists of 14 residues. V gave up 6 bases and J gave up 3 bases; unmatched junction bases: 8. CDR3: CASNPQGRDTEAFF. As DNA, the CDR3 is TGTGCCAGCAACCCACAGGGGAGGGACACTGAAGCTTTCTTT. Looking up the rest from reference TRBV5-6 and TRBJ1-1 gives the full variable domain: DAGVTQSPTHLIKTRGQQVTLRCSPKSGHDTVSWYQQALGQGPQFIFQYYEEEERQRGNFPDRFSGHQFPNYSSELNVNALLLGDSALYLCASNPQGRDTEAFFGQGTRLTVV.

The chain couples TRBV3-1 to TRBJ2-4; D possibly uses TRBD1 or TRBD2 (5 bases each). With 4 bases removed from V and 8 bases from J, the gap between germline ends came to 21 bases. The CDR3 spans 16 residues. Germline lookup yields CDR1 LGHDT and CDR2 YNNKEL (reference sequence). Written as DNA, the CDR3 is TGTGCCAGCAGCCCATCCTGGGCAGGGTCGAGGGACATTCAGTACTTC. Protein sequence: CASSPSWAGSRDIQYF.